This TCR beta chain was obtained from a study of CD8 T cells in Susac syndrome. When the RNA was reverse transcribed, random hexamers were used with an input of roughly 0.45 to 1 ug. TCRdb recomputed calls from the immunoSEQ multiplex PCR reads with MiXCR, one row per CDR3 protein. This sample yields approximately 180,000 distinct CDR3 sequences, of which 90% to 96% are seen a single time; 0.093% belongs to the top ten. The V gene lost 0 bases and the J gene lost 2 bases, with 12 bases spanning the gap. This CDR3 has 16 residues. Germline loops: CDR1 SGHRS, CDR2 YFSETQ. CD8+ and CD4+ T cells taken from blood had their TCR beta sequenced.

The TCR originated in a human donor with multiple sclerosis. The specimen was CD4+ T cells from PBMCs. This rearrangement joins TRBV5-1 to TRBJ2-1; possible D gene TRBD1, 6 bases. CDR3 DNA sequence: TGCGCCAGCAGCTTGGCCGGGACACTAACCTACAATGAGCAGTTCTTC. Protein sequence: CASSLAGTLTYNEQFF.